This TCR beta chain was observed in a study of T-cell reconstitution after alpha-beta-depleted transplantation in children. The CDR3 is made up of 15 amino acids. Between the trimmed V and J ends, which lost 2 bases and 2 bases, there was a span of 16 bases. Germline CDR1 reads SQVTM; CDR2 reads ANQGSEA. This clonotype showed up many times. Preparation of the TCRbeta library involved a method that used unique molecular identifiers. TCRdb re-called the PCR reads with MiXCR, one entry per CDR3 protein. The sample shows about 490,000 distinct CDR3 sequences, roughly 10% of them seen only once. The receptor's source is a child aged 2-15 years with inherited bone marrow failure, due to receive a stem cell transplant. The material was PBMCs, obtained before TCRalphabeta/CD19-depleted stem cell transplant. The V gene is TRBV29-1, the J gene TRBJ2-7; D is unclear. The CDR3 nucleotides are TGCAGCGTTGAAAATCGCGCCGGTTCTCCCTACGAGCAGTACTTC. This sequence encodes CSVENRAGSPYEQYF.